One sample yielded the 23 T cell receptor beta chains listed below, sequenced in a study of T cell repertoires in cytomegalovirus infection. TCRdb ran MiXCR on the reads and lists one entry per CDR3 protein. The sample holds hundreds of thousands of distinct CDR3 sequences, approximately 10% seen once. Sequencing was performed on PBMCs. These receptors originate from a human donor in good health (CMV status not recorded). Some clones in this sample may be carry-over from other donors' samples.

In this sample, this clonotype turned up many times. CDR3 loop: CASSISRKTYEQYF. The CDR3 nucleotides read TGTGCCAGTAGTATATCCAGGAAAACCTACGAGCAGTACTTC. The chain is built from TRBV19 and TRBJ2-7; D is unclear. Trimming took 2 bases from V and 2 from J, leaving 10 bases between them. The CDR3 length is 14 residues. CDR1 and CDR2 from the germline V gene are LNHDA and SQIVND (reference sequence). Using reference TRBV19 and TRBJ2-7 for the parts outside the CDR3, the full variable domain is DGGITQSPKYLFRKEGQNVTLSCEQNLNHDAMYWYRQDPGQGLRLIYYSQIVNDFQKGDIAEGYSVSREKKESFPLTVTSAQKNPTAFYLCASSISRKTYEQYFGPGTRLTVT.

This clonotype was observed at least ten times. The chain combines TRBV5-1 with TRBJ2-2; D gene uncertain. The length of the CDR3 is 15 residues. Trimming removed 4 bases at V and 4 bases at J, with 14 bases between. Germline V gene data show CDR1 as SGHRS and CDR2 as YFSETQ. The CDR3 here is CASSPHFRSTGELFF. In DNA, the CDR3 is TGCGCCAGCAGCCCACACTTCCGAAGCACCGGGGAGCTGTTTTTT. The whole variable domain, filled in from reference TRBV5-1 and TRBJ2-2, reads KAGVTQTPRYLIKTRGQQVTLSCSPISGHRSVSWYQQTPGQGLQFLFEYFSETQRNKGNFPGRFSGRQFSNSRSEMNVSTLELGDSALYLCASSPHFRSTGELFFGEGSRLTVL.

Many counts were recorded for this clonotype. The chain carries TRBV28 and TRBJ1-2; TRBD1 might be the D (5 bases). The germline gives CDR1 MDHEN, CDR2 SYDVKM. Trimming took 3 bases from V and 4 from J, leaving 15 bases between them. The CDR3 covers 15 residues. In DNA, the CDR3 is TGTGCCAGCAGTTTTTTTCCCCGTGGGGGCTATGGCTACACCTTC. Its translation is CASSFFPRGGYGYTF.

The sample holds many counts of this clonotype. V and J are TRBV5-1 and TRBJ2-1; a possible D gene is TRBD1 (6 bases). The germline V gene encodes CDR1 SGHRS and CDR2 YFSETQ. V was clipped by 6 bases and J by 7 bases, with 8 bases between them. This CDR3 is 11 amino acids long. In DNA form, the CDR3 reads TGCGCCAGCACAGGGGATAATGAGCAGTTCTTC. Protein: CASTGDNEQFF.

There are many counts of this clonotype. The chain couples TRBV27 to TRBJ2-1; possible D gene TRBD1, 6 bases. Germline V gene lookup returns CDR1 MNHEY and CDR2 SMNVEV (reference sequence). Trimming removed 5 bases at V and 5 bases at J, with 10 bases between. This CDR3 has 13 residues. This CDR3 reads CASSPWTDNEQFF. DNA for the CDR3: TGTGCCAGCAGTCCGTGGACAGACAATGAGCAGTTCTTC.

This clonotype was seen at least ten times. The chain employs TRBV14 and TRBJ2-7; TRBD1 matches 7 bases. Germline assignment: CDR1 SGHDN and CDR2 FVKESK. Germline trimming cut 5 bases from V and 4 bases from J; bases unmatched to any gene: 2. CDR3 size: 12 residues. CDR3 residues: CASSTTGYEQYV. The CDR3 DNA is TGTGCCAGCAGCACGACAGGGTACGAGCAGTACGTC.

Only a few counts were recorded for this clonotype. The chain employs TRBV20-1 and TRBJ2-6; 11 positions agree with TRBD2. Trimming took 1 base from V and 0 from J; bases not matched to a gene: 8. CDR1 and CDR2 (germline): DFQATT, SNEGSKA (reference sequence). The CDR3 is 19 amino acids. CDR3 coding DNA: TGCAGTGCTAGAGGCGGGGAGACTAGCGGGGTCTCTGGGGCCAACGTCCTGACTTTC. The encoded protein is CSARGGETSGVSGANVLTF.

This chain uses TRBV3-1 with TRBJ2-1, with 12 bases identical to TRBD1. V dropped 3 bases and J dropped 6; count of bases not matched to a gene: 9. CDR1 LGHDT and CDR2 YNNKEL come from the germline V gene (reference sequence). The CDR3 has 17 residues. The CDR3 is CASSQEVGQGALNEQFF. In DNA form, the CDR3 reads TGTGCCAGCAGCCAGGAAGTGGGACAGGGGGCTCTCAATGAGCAGTTCTTC.

The chain uses TRBV28 and TRBJ2-3; TRBD1 agrees at 8 bases. The CDR3 contains 14 residues. The V gene's germline CDR1 is MDHEN and CDR2 SYDVKM. The ends lost 5 bases at V and 9 bases at J; junction bases unmatched: 10. The CDR3 region has the DNA TGTGCCAGCAGTCTGGACAGGGCCCGAAGGACGCAGTATTTT. It specifies CASSLDRARRTQYF.

This rearrangement joins TRBV28 to TRBJ2-3, with no clear D. CDR3 length: 16 residues. Germline CDR1 reads MDHEN; CDR2 reads SYDVKM. V lost 1 base, J lost 8 bases, and 19 bases lay in between. The CDR3 DNA is TGTGCCAGCAGTTTATCCCTAGAAGAAGGTTTCGCTACGCAGTATTTT. Protein: CASSLSLEEGFATQYF.

The V and J genes are TRBV20-1 and TRBJ1-6, with D possibly being TRBD1 (5 bases). V shed 2 bases and J shed 8 bases, with 22 bases lying between them. This CDR3 contains 17 residues. Germline CDR1 reads DFQATT; CDR2 reads SNEGSKA (reference sequence). The CDR3: CSARIAGHHLGDSPLHF. The CDR3 nucleotides are TGCAGTGCTAGAATAGCTGGACATCACCTAGGGGATTCACCCCTCCACTTT.

This chain's CDR3 is CSVDGSPLSSYNEQFF. Written as DNA, the CDR3 is TGCAGCGTTGACGGGTCGCCTCTATCTTCCTACAATGAGCAGTTCTTC. This rearrangement joins TRBV29-1 to TRBJ2-1; D remains unclear. With 3 bases removed from V and 1 base from J, the gap between germline ends came to 16 bases. The CDR3 consists of 16 residues. The V gene's germline CDR1 is SQVTM and CDR2 ANQGSEA.

Ten or more counts support this clonotype. This rearrangement joins TRBV7-2 to TRBJ2-7; D not certain. The ends were cut back, 2 bases at V and 5 bases at J, with 10 bases in the middle. From germline, CDR1 is SGHTA and CDR2 FQGNSA. The CDR3 runs to 13 residues. The DNA of the CDR3 is TGTGCCAGCAGCTTAATTTCTGTCAACGAGCAGTACGTC. Its translation is CASSLISVNEQYV.

With regard to this clonotype: A much larger clone sits a single nucleotide away, making a read error possible. The CDR3 region is CVSSLGMREQYV. In DNA form, the CDR3 reads TGTGTCAGCAGCTTGGGCATGAGGGAGCAGTACGTC. The rearrangement uses TRBV5-6 and TRBJ2-7, with D hard to call. CDR3 length: 12 amino acids. Germline V lookup: CDR1 SGHDT, CDR2 YYEEEE.

At least ten counts were recorded for this clonotype. The V gene is TRBV7-2, the J gene TRBJ2-1; TRBD2 agrees at 9 bases. The CDR3 runs 15 residues. V lost 5 bases and J lost 8; bases outside the gene matches: 10. The germline V gene has CDR1 SGHTA and CDR2 FQGNSA. Written as DNA, the CDR3 is TGTGCCAGCAGCGAAAGCGGGGGGCGGTCGTATGAGCAGTTCTTC. It translates to CASSESGGRSYEQFF.

The chain is built from TRBV20-1 and TRBJ1-5; maybe TRBD1 (5 bases). V shed 1 base and J shed 0 bases, with 10 bases lying between them. There are 15 residues in the CDR3. The germline CDR1 and CDR2 sequences are DFQATT and SNEGSKA (reference sequence). The CDR3 DNA reads TGCAGTGCTAGAGTTGCCGGGGGTAGCAATCAGCCCCAGCATTTT. Amino acids: CSARVAGGSNQPQHF.

The chain combines TRBV28 with TRBJ2-3, with 7 nucleotides matching TRBD2. Germline values: CDR1 MDHEN, CDR2 SYDVKM. CDR3 length: 14 residues. The junction had 6 bases not matched to a gene; V was cut back by 7 bases and J by 2 bases. The CDR3 protein is CASTASGTTDTQYF. CDR3 nucleotides: TGTGCCAGCACCGCTAGCGGAACCACAGATACGCAGTATTTT.

This clonotype was counted a few times. The chain has TRBV5-1 and TRBJ2-5, with D hard to call. Trimming took 4 bases from V and 3 from J, leaving 13 bases between them. There are 14 residues in the CDR3. CDR1 is SGHRS, CDR2 YFSETQ, per germline. CDR3 loop: CASSTDRTEETQYF. CDR3 bases: TGCGCCAGCAGCACGGATAGGACCGAAGAGACCCAGTACTTC.

This clonotype was observed at least ten times. In DNA, the CDR3 is TGTGCCAGCAACCTTCCGGACTACCAAGAGACCCAGTACTTC. Protein product: CASNLPDYQETQYF. The rearrangement uses TRBV28 and TRBJ2-5; possibly TRBD2 for D (5 bases). CDR3 length: 14 amino acids. Trimming cost V 7 bases and J 0 bases, with 12 bases left between them. Germline loops: CDR1 MDHEN, CDR2 SYDVKM.

V and J are TRBV7-2 and TRBJ2-4; 12 bases align to TRBD2. V was pared by 6 bases and J by 6 bases, with 6 bases of the junction left unmatched. The CDR3 extends over 15 amino acids. Germline values: CDR1 SGHTA, CDR2 FQGNSA. The CDR3 DNA is TGTGCCAGCAGTTCTAGCGGGGGGGCGCTAAACATTCAGTACTTC. It translates to CASSSSGGALNIQYF.

In its sample, this clonotype was seen many times. This rearrangement joins TRBV10-3 to TRBJ1-1; 7 nucleotides align to TRBD1. CDR1 ENHRY and CDR2 SYGVKD come from the germline V gene. V gave up 4 bases and J gave up 0 bases; unmatched junction bases: 5. The CDR3 has 15 residues. As DNA, the CDR3 is TGTGCCATCAGTGGGGGCAGGGGGGTGAACACTGAAGCTTTCTTT. It encodes CAISGGRGVNTEAFF.

This clonotype was picked up many times. V and J are TRBV6-5 and TRBJ1-1; possibly TRBD1 for D (5 bases). CDR3 size: 14 residues. Trimming pared 0 bases from V and 10 bases from J, leaving 15 bases between. CDR1 and CDR2 (germline): MNHEY, SVGAGI. CDR3 nucleotides: TGTGCCAGCAGTTACTCAAGAGGTTGGGGGGGAGCTTTCTTT. This encodes CASSYSRGWGGAFF.

In this sample, this clonotype turned up many times. The V and J genes are TRBV7-2 and TRBJ1-6; D is perhaps TRBD1 (6 bases). Germline-derived CDR1 and CDR2 are SGHTA and FQGNSA. The CDR3 runs to 17 residues. Trimming pared 0 bases from V and 10 bases from J, leaving 19 bases between. DNA for the CDR3: TGTGCCAGCAGCTTAGCGTCGAGTTCGGGGGGCCAATCACCCCTCCACTTT. It encodes CASSLASSSGGQSPLHF.